This TCR beta chain is drawn from a study of blood T cell repertoires in COVID-19. Study processing details: From reference gene primer amplification, estimates of nucleated cell counts were derived. Profiling relied on immunoSEQ multiplex PCR, and the TCRdb table lists in-frame clones only, not all of them. The V and J calls and clone size were taken over from that table, and D and trimming were inferred from the DNA. The sample lists 200,000 to 250,000 clones, about 86% occurring once. The CDR3 runs 16 residues. Looked up from germline, CDR1 is LNHDA and CDR2 is SQIVND (reference sequence). The V and J ends lost 0 bases and 5 bases respectively, with 16 bases between them.

Sequencing was carried out using peripheral blood. The TCR sequence derives from a man in his 60s with acute or convalescent COVID-19. The chain combines TRBV19 with TRBJ1-1, with a tentative D call TRBD1 (6 bases). CDR3 nucleotides: TGTGCCAGTAGTATAGATTCGGTCGGGGGGCCGACTGAAGCTTTCTTT. This encodes CASSIDSVGGPTEAFF. Drawing the rest from reference TRBV19 and TRBJ1-1, the complete variable domain is DGGITQSPKYLFRKEGQNVTLSCEQNLNHDAMYWYRQDPGQGLRLIYYSQIVNDFQKGDIAEGYSVSREKKESFPLTVTSAQKNPTAFYLCASSIDSVGGPTEAFFGQGTRLTVV.